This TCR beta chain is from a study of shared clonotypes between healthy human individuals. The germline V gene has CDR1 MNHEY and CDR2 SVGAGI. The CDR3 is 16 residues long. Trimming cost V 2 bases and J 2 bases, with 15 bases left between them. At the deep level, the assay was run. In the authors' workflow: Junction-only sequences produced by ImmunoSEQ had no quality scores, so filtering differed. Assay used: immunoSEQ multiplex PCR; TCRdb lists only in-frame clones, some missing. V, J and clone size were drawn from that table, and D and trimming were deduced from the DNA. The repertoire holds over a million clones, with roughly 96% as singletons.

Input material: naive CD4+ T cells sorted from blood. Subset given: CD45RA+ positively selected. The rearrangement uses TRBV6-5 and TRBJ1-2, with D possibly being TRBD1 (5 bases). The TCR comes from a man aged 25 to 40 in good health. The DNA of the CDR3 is TGTGCCAGCAGTTACGCAAGCAGGGTGGCAAACTATGGCTACACCTTC. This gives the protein CASSYASRVANYGYTF.